This passage covers 2 T cell receptor beta chains from one sample sequenced in a study of T cells in Graves' hyperthyroidism and ophthalmopathy. The source material, RNA transcripts, was used to amplify TCR beta CDR3 regions. A set of HTBI primers served as the primers for a first-round RT-PCR of the TCR CDR3. TCRdb processed the multiplex PCR reads anew with MiXCR; each CDR3 protein has one entry. The sample has roughly 700,000 distinct CDR3 sequences; just over 35% are singletons. Sequencing was carried out using blood. These receptors all come from a woman aged 40 to 50 with Graves' hyperthyroidism.

This clonotype was found many times. The V call is TRBV7-2, the J call TRBJ1-6; weak D call: TRBD1 (5 bases). Germline assignment: CDR1 SGHTA and CDR2 FQGNSA. The CDR3 sequence is 14 residues long. V lost 4 bases and J lost 6, with 10 bases in between. CDR3 sequence reads: CASSSPGANSPLHF. The CDR3 nucleotides read TGTGCCAGCAGCTCTCCCGGGGCTAATTCACCCCTCCACTTT.

This clonotype was seen at least ten times. J is TRBJ1-5 and V is TRBV7-8; no firm D call. The CDR3 extends over 18 amino acids. V was trimmed by 2 bases and J by 0 bases, leaving 17 bases between them. Germline V gene sequence: CDR1 SGHVS, CDR2 FQNEAQ. CDR3 in amino acids: CASSLNSRQTSSNQPQHF. CDR3 nucleotide sequence: TGTGCCAGCAGCTTAAACAGTCGGCAGACCTCTAGCAATCAGCCCCAGCATTTT.